This entry lists 4 T cell receptor beta chains sequenced from one sample in a study of T cells after yellow fever vaccination. Each CDR3 protein is one row after TCRdb ran MiXCR on the 5' RACE reads. The profile shows under 300,000 distinct CDR3 sequences, approximately 12% of them singletons. Sample: CD4+ T cells sorted from PBMCs, taken 45 days after the yellow fever booster vaccination. These receptors were obtained from a man aged 25 to 40 who received the YFV17D yellow fever vaccine.

This clonotype was observed a handful of times. V and J are TRBV20-1 and TRBJ2-3; D may be TRBD1 (5 bases). Trimming took 6 bases from V and 2 from J, leaving 18 bases between them. CDR1 and CDR2 (germline): DFQATT, SNEGSKA (reference sequence). CDR3 length: 15 residues. CDR3 protein: CSATTGADHTDTQYF. The CDR3 region has the DNA TGCAGTGCAACTACAGGCGCGGATCACACAGATACGCAGTATTTT.

The J gene is TRBJ2-3, the V gene TRBV15; 9 bases agree with TRBD1. The CDR3 is 16 amino acids. CDR1 LNHNV and CDR2 YYDKDF come from the germline V gene (reference sequence). Trimming took 3 bases from V and 5 from J; bases not matched to a gene: 9. This chain's CDR3 is CATSSAGDRAIDTQYF. Here the CDR3 DNA reads TGTGCCACCAGCAGTGCCGGGGACAGGGCTATAGATACGCAGTATTTT.

The chain recombines TRBV25-1 with TRBJ1-2, with D possibly TRBD1 on 5 matching bases. CDR1 and CDR2 from the germline V gene are MGHDK and SYGVNS. Deletions cut 2 bases from V and 5 bases from J, with 9 bases between. CDR3 size: 13 residues. The CDR3 sequence is CASSEQGGYGYTF. The CDR3 bases are TGTGCCAGCAGTGAACAGGGAGGATATGGCTACACCTTC.

This clonotype has more than one count but fewer than ten. The chain combines TRBV12-3 or TRBV12-4 with TRBJ2-1, with D tentatively TRBD2 (5 bases). This CDR3 is built from 13 residues. V was cut by 1 base and J by 10 bases, with 11 bases left in between. The CDR3 sequence: CASSLVVRGEQFF. CDR3 bases: TGTGCCAGCAGTTTAGTTGTGCGAGGGGAGCAGTTCTTC.